Below, 26 T cell receptor beta chains from the same sample are listed, as sequenced in a study of T cells in Graves' hyperthyroidism and ophthalmopathy. Researchers amplified the TCR beta CDR3 regions from RNA transcripts. TCR CDR3 underwent first-round RT-PCR with the HTBI primer set. MiXCR was run by TCRdb on the multiplex PCR reads, yielding one entry per CDR3 protein. The sample shows 500,000 to 650,000 distinct CDR3 sequences, 40% to 50% of them seen only once. Sequencing was performed on peripheral blood or thyroid tissue (not recorded which). These receptors originate from an adult woman with Graves' disease, either hyperthyroidism or ophthalmopathy (not recorded which).

The CDR3, as DNA: TGCGCCAGCAGTGAGTCAAAATCTGGGGCCAACGTCCTGACTTTC. Protein sequence: CASSESKSGANVLTF. The chain employs TRBV10-2 and TRBJ2-6; D uncertain. Germline V gives CDR1 WSHSY, CDR2 SAAADI. V lost 0 bases to trimming and J lost 1 base, with 4 bases between them. This CDR3 has 15 residues.

The J gene is TRBJ2-5, the V gene TRBV12-3 or TRBV12-4, with D possibly called TRBD1 or TRBD2 (6 bases each). V dropped 3 bases and J dropped 4 bases, with 12 bases sitting between them. This CDR3 spans 14 amino acids. This CDR3 reads CASSFGGRGETQYF. DNA of the CDR3: TGTGCCAGCAGTTTCGGGGGCAGGGGAGAGACCCAGTACTTC.

The chain links TRBV7-9 to TRBJ2-6; 7 bases line up with TRBD1. Germline assignment: CDR1 SEHNR and CDR2 FQNEAQ (reference sequence). The CDR3 contains 18 residues. Unmatched junction bases numbered 11, after V lost 6 bases and J lost 0 bases. The CDR3 region has the DNA TGTGCCAGCAGTCGCAGACAGGGAAGCTCCTCTGGGGCCAACGTCCTGACTTTC. Translating gives CASSRRQGSSSGANVLTF. The whole variable domain, filled in from reference TRBV7-9 and TRBJ2-6, reads DTGVSQNPRHKITKRGQNVTFRCDPISEHNRLYWYRQTLGQGPEFLTYFQNEAQLEKSRLLSDRFSAERPKGSFSTLEIQRTEQGDSAMYLCASSRRQGSSSGANVLTFGAGSRLTVL.

The chain couples TRBV11-2 to TRBJ1-1, with D possibly TRBD1 on 5 matching bases. Trimming pared 3 bases from V and 2 bases from J, leaving 16 bases between. Germline V gene data show CDR1 as SGHAT and CDR2 as FQNNGV. This CDR3 spans 16 amino acids. This chain's CDR3 is CASSFGPGLDNTEAFF. Here the CDR3 DNA reads TGTGCCAGCAGCTTTGGGCCGGGGCTCGATAACACTGAAGCTTTCTTT.

This rearrangement joins TRBV2 to TRBJ2-3, with TRBD1 matching over 7 bases. Trimming took 4 bases from V and 5 from J; bases not matched to a gene: 15. CDR1 and CDR2 (germline): SNHLY, FYNNEI. The CDR3 consists of 17 residues. In DNA, the CDR3 is TGTGCCAGCAGTGCTCACCGGGACAGTCATGGGATAGATACGCAGTATTTT. It yields the protein CASSAHRDSHGIDTQYF.

J is TRBJ2-2 and V is TRBV7-3; the match to TRBD2 covers 7 bases. V was clipped by 3 bases and J by 13 bases; unmatched bases: 8. The V gene's germline CDR1 is SGHTA and CDR2 FQGTGA. The CDR3 sequence is 13 residues long. The CDR3 DNA follows: TGTGCCAGCAGCTTCGGGCTTAGGGAGGGGCTGTTTTTT. It encodes CASSFGLREGLFF.

The chain joins TRBV5-1 to TRBJ2-7; TRBD2 aligns across 10 bases. The V and J ends lost 4 bases and 6 bases, in that order; junction bases with no gene match: 7. From germline, CDR1 is SGHRS and CDR2 YFSETQ. The CDR3 is made up of 14 amino acids. CDR3 loop: CASSLSGRATEQYF. The CDR3 nucleotides are TGCGCCAGCAGCCTGAGCGGGAGGGCCACCGAGCAGTACTTC.

The gene calls are TRBV7-3 and TRBJ2-2; 7 nucleotides line up with TRBD1. The CDR3 runs 14 residues. Germline lookup yields CDR1 SGHTA and CDR2 FQGTGA. V trimming: 8 bases; J trimming: 1 base; junction bases outside the gene matches: 4. CDR3 sequence reads: CASATGVNTGELFF. CDR3 nucleotide sequence: TGTGCCAGCGCTACAGGGGTGAACACCGGGGAGCTGTTTTTT.

This clonotype was seen many times. The chain has TRBV9 and TRBJ1-1; D is possibly TRBD1 (5 bases). The CDR3 length is 15 residues. Trimming cost V 0 bases and J 4 bases, with 13 bases left between them. Germline V lookup: CDR1 SGDLS, CDR2 YYNGEE. The CDR3 bases are TGTGCCAGCAGCGTAGGGGGCAGCGGGTTCACTGAAGCTTTCTTT. This codes for CASSVGGSGFTEAFF.

This clonotype was counted many times. The chain recombines TRBV28 with TRBJ1-1; D unclear. Germline V lookup: CDR1 MDHEN, CDR2 SYDVKM. The CDR3 totals 14 residues. V lost 9 bases, J lost 0 bases, and 14 bases lay in between. The CDR3 sequence: CASTPHSLNTEAFF. DNA for the CDR3: TGTGCCAGTACCCCGCACAGCTTGAACACTGAAGCTTTCTTT.

This clonotype was detected ten times or more. The CDR3 DNA reads as TGTGCCAGCAGCCAAGATTCGGGACTCCCTTCCTACGAGCAGTACTTC. The encoded protein is CASSQDSGLPSYEQYF. The J gene is TRBJ2-7, the V gene TRBV4-2; D is perhaps TRBD2 (6 bases). This CDR3 has 16 residues. Germline CDR1 is LGHNA and CDR2 is YNFKEQ. V was shortened by 0 bases and J by 1 base, with 13 bases between the two germline ends.

This clonotype was detected a few times. The chain uses TRBV7-9 and TRBJ1-1, with 7 bases matching TRBD1. J was trimmed by 6 bases and V by 5 bases; bases with no gene match: 3. Germline V lookup: CDR1 SEHNR, CDR2 FQNEAQ (reference sequence). CDR3 length: 12 amino acids. The CDR3 nucleotides are TGTGCCAGCAGCCCGGGACAGTCTGAAGCTTTCTTT. It specifies CASSPGQSEAFF.

This clonotype was observed many times. The chain uses TRBV3-1 and TRBJ1-1; D is perhaps TRBD1 (5 bases). The V gene lost 4 bases and the J gene lost 2 bases, with 11 bases spanning the gap. Germline V gives CDR1 LGHDT, CDR2 YNNKEL (reference sequence). The CDR3 sequence is 14 residues long. Here the CDR3 reads CASSRGHQNTEAFF. The CDR3 DNA reads as TGTGCCAGCAGCCGTGGACACCAAAACACTGAAGCTTTCTTT.

The CDR3 here is CSARNRVLTEAFF. As DNA, the CDR3 is TGCAGTGCTAGAAACAGGGTTCTGACTGAAGCTTTCTTT. This sequence joins TRBV20-1 and TRBJ2-2; D might be TRBD1 (6 bases). The closer fit of TRBJ1-1 to the DNA end suggests the J call may be wrong. The CDR3 totals 13 residues. Per the germline V gene, CDR1 is DFQATT and CDR2 is SNEGSKA (reference sequence).

This clonotype was recorded a few times. V gene TRBV6-5 combines with J gene TRBJ2-1; D is uncertain. Germline CDR1 reads MNHEY; CDR2 reads SVGAGI. The CDR3 covers 14 residues. V gave up 5 bases and J gave up 4 bases, with 12 bases separating them. The DNA for the CDR3 is TGTGCCAGCAGTCCCCGCTCCGTTTACAATGAGCAGTTCTTC. Its translation: CASSPRSVYNEQFF.

As for this clonotype: The junction differs from germline at one of its ends, possibly a read error. The V gene is TRBV18, the J gene TRBJ1-6; D perhaps matches TRBD1 (6 bases). Germline values: CDR1 KGHSH, CDR2 LQKENI. The CDR3 is made up of 15 amino acids. Here the CDR3 reads CASSPSGTINSPPHF. In nucleotides, the CDR3 is TGTGCCAGCTCACCATCTGGGACAATAAATTCACCCCCCCACTTT.

The chain employs TRBV7-2 and TRBJ2-5; unclear D gene. Germline V gene sequence: CDR1 SGHTA, CDR2 FQGNSA. The ends were cut back, 5 bases at V and 4 bases at J, with 11 bases in the middle. The CDR3 loop spans 13 amino acids. CDR3 sequence reads: CASSPQLGETQYF. In nucleotides, the CDR3 is TGTGCCAGCAGCCCCCAGTTGGGAGAGACCCAGTACTTC.

V gene TRBV7-2 combines with J gene TRBJ2-5; 10 bases are shared with TRBD2. The CDR3 has 15 amino acids. CDR1 SGHTA and CDR2 FQGNSA come from the germline V gene. The V gene end was trimmed by 5 bases and the J gene end by 5 bases; junction bases not matched to a gene: 8. The CDR3 loop is CASSLGTSVFETQYF. CDR3 in DNA: TGTGCCAGCAGCCTAGGGACTAGCGTTTTCGAGACCCAGTACTTC.

The J gene is TRBJ2-2, the V gene TRBV9; no clear D gene. Germline V gene data show CDR1 as SGDLS and CDR2 as YYNGEE. The CDR3 is made up of 12 amino acids. V was shortened by 2 bases and J by 4 bases, with 3 bases between the two germline ends. The CDR3 reads CASSVITGELFF. The CDR3 DNA sequence: TGTGCCAGCAGCGTTATCACCGGGGAGCTGTTTTTT. Full variable domain (missing parts from reference TRBV9 and TRBJ2-2): DSGVTQTPKHLITATGQRVTLRCSPRSGDLSVYWYQQSLDQGLQFLIQYYNGEERAKGNILERFSAQQFPDLHSELNLSSLELGDSALYFCASSVITGELFFGEGSRLTVL.

J is TRBJ2-2 and V is TRBV6-1; D possibly matches TRBD1 or TRBD2 (5 bases each). The germline V and J ends were trimmed by 10 bases and 0 bases, with 15 bases remaining between them. The CDR3 extends over 15 amino acids. Germline lookup yields CDR1 MNHNS and CDR2 SASEGT. CDR3 loop: CAIRRDGANTGELFF. Written as DNA, the CDR3 is TGTGCCATCAGAAGGGACGGGGCGAACACCGGGGAGCTGTTTTTT.

This clonotype has at least ten counts. The V and J genes are TRBV9 and TRBJ1-2; D call uncertain. The germline CDR1 and CDR2 sequences are SGDLS and YYNGEE. V lost 1 base and J lost 6, with 13 bases in between. This CDR3 has 14 residues. The CDR3 nucleotides are TGTGCCAGCAGCGTACAAGCTCCTGGCCATGGCTACACCTTC. Protein: CASSVQAPGHGYTF. Full variable domain (missing parts from reference TRBV9 and TRBJ1-2): DSGVTQTPKHLITATGQRVTLRCSPRSGDLSVYWYQQSLDQGLQFLIQYYNGEERAKGNILERFSAQQFPDLHSELNLSSLELGDSALYFCASSVQAPGHGYTFGSGTRLTVV.

This clonotype was counted only a few times. One base away lies a much larger clone, so this may be a sequencing read error. The rearrangement uses TRBV6-4 and TRBJ2-2; D possibly corresponds to TRBD2 (5 bases). Germline values: CDR1 MRHNA, CDR2 SNTAGT. CDR3 length: 13 amino acids. The CDR3 region is CASSLNYAGELLF. CDR3 DNA: TGTGCCAGCAGTCTAAACTACGCCGGGGAGCTGCTTTTT.

This clonotype was recorded at least ten times. The chain couples TRBV7-8 to TRBJ1-1; D unclear. CDR3 length: 13 amino acids. CDR1 and CDR2 (germline): SGHVS, FQNEAQ. Trimming took 5 bases from V and 6 from J, leaving 13 bases between them. The CDR3 DNA follows: TGTGCCAGCAGCCCCGATGTCTCGGCTGAAGCTTTCTTT. This sequence encodes CASSPDVSAEAFF.

The sample holds a few counts of this clonotype. The chain carries TRBV2 and TRBJ2-1, with D perhaps matching TRBD2 (6 bases). V dropped 5 bases and J dropped 0 bases, with 11 bases sitting between them. CDR3 length: 15 amino acids. Germline values: CDR1 SNHLY, CDR2 FYNNEI. Here the CDR3 reads CASSRLVSSYNEQFF. The CDR3 DNA reads as TGTGCCAGCAGTCGACTAGTGAGCTCCTACAATGAGCAGTTCTTC.

V and J are TRBV7-8 and TRBJ1-5; 7 bases are a match to TRBD1. Germline V gives CDR1 SGHVS, CDR2 FQNEAQ. This CDR3 is built from 15 residues. With 1 base clipped from V and 5 bases from J, the junction kept 5 bases outside the gene matches. The CDR3 DNA follows: TGTGCCAGCAGCTTAGGTGTCAGGGGGGATCAGCCCCAGCATTTT. It codes for CASSLGVRGDQPQHF. The full variable domain, rest sourced from reference TRBV7-8 and TRBJ1-5, is GAGVSQSPRYKVAKRGQDVALRCDPISGHVSLFWYQQALGQGPEFLTYFQNEAQLDKSGLPSDRFFAERPEGSVSTLKIQRTQQEDSAVYLCASSLGVRGDQPQHFGDGTRLSIL.

The chain joins TRBV7-9 to TRBJ2-7; TRBD2 agrees at 9 bases. Trimming removed 1 base from V and 4 bases from J; junction bases left unmatched: 5. Germline V gene data show CDR1 as SEHNR and CDR2 as FQNEAQ (reference sequence). The CDR3 totals 15 residues. The CDR3 nucleotides read TGTGCCAGCAGCTTAGTCCCTAGCGGGGTTTACGAGCAGTACTTC. Protein sequence: CASSLVPSGVYEQYF. Full variable domain (missing parts from reference TRBV7-9 and TRBJ2-7): DTGVSQNPRHKITKRGQNVTFRCDPISEHNRLYWYRQTLGQGPEFLTYFQNEAQLEKSRLLSDRFSAERPKGSFSTLEIQRTEQGDSAMYLCASSLVPSGVYEQYFGPGTRLTVT.